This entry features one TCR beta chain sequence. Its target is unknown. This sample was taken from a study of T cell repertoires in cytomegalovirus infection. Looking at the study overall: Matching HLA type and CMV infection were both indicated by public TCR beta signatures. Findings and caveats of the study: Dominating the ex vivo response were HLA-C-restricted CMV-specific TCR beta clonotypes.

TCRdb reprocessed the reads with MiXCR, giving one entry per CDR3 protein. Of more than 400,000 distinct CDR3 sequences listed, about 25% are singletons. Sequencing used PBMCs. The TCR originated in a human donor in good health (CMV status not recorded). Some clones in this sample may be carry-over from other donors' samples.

This CDR3 is CAISDLAGGPEYEQYF. Here the CDR3 DNA reads TGTGCCATCAGTGATCTAGCGGGAGGGCCGGAATACGAGCAGTACTTC. V gene TRBV10-3 combines with J gene TRBJ2-7, with 12 bases that match TRBD2. Trimming took 3 bases from V and 4 from J; bases not matched to a gene: 7. The germline V gene encodes CDR1 ENHRY and CDR2 SYGVKD. The CDR3 covers 16 residues.